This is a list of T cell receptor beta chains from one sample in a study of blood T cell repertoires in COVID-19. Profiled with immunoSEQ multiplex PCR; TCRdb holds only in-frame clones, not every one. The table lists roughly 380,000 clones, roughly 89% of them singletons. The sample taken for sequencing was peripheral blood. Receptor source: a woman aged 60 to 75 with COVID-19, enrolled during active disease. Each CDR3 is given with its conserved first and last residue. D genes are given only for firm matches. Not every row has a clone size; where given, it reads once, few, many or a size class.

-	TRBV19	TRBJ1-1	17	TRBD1	CASSRRTRQGGNTEAFF	TGTGCCAGTAGCCGGAGGACTAGACAGGGGGGGAACACTGAAGCTTTCTTT
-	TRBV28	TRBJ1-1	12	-	CASSLLYTEAFF	TGTGCCAGCAGTTTACTCTACACTGAAGCTTTCTTT
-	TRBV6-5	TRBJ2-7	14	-	CASSYRQNNYEQYF	TGTGCCAGCAGTTACCGACAGAATAACTACGAGCAGTACTTC
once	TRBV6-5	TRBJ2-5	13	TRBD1	CASRRTGDETQYF	TGTGCCAGCCGTCGGACAGGGGACGAGACCCAGTACTTC
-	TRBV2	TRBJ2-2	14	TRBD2	CASITSGNTGELFF	TGTGCCAGCATAACTAGCGGGAACACCGGGGAGCTGTTTTTT
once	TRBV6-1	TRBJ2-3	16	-	CASSEARLSGTDTQYF	TGTGCCAGCAGTGAAGCGCGTTTAAGCGGCACAGATACGCAGTATTTT
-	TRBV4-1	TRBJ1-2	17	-	CASSQVAGISSNYGYTF	TGCGCCAGCAGCCAAGTTGCGGGAATTTCGTCTAACTATGGCTACACCTTC
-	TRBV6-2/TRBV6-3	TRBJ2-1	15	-	CASSPLALAINEQFF	TGTGCCAGCAGTCCACTAGCCCTGGCAATTAATGAGCAGTTCTTC
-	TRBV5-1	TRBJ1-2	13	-	CASSLEGVYGYTF	TGCGCCAGCAGCTTGGAGGGGGTTTATGGCTACACCTTC
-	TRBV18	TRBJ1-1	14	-	CASSPLQGDTEAFF	TGTGCCAGCTCACCTTTACAGGGCGACACTGAAGCTTTCTTT
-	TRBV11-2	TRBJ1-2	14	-	CASSLAGDWYGYTF	TGTGCCAGCAGCTTAGCAGGGGATTGGTATGGCTACACCTTC
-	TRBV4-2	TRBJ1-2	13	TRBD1	CASRGQGNYGYTF	TGTGCCAGCAGGGGACAGGGGAACTATGGCTACACCTTC
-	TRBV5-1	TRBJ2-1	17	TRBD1	CASSPGQGARSYNEQFF	TGCGCCAGCAGCCCCGGACAGGGGGCTAGATCCTACAATGAGCAGTTCTTC
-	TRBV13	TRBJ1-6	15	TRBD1	CASSPKTGQNSPLHF	TGTGCCAGCAGCCCTAAGACAGGGCAGAATTCACCCCTCCACTTT
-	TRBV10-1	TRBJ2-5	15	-	CASSEDPQGYETQYF	TGCGCCAGCAGTGAGGACCCACAGGGATACGAGACCCAGTACTTC
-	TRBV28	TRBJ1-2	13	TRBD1	CASIQGTNYGYTF	TGTGCCAGCATACAGGGGACAAACTATGGCTACACCTTC
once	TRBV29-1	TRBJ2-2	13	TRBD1	CSIPGQVLGELFF	TGCAGCATTCCGGGACAGGTACTCGGGGAGCTGTTTTTT
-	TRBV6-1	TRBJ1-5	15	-	CASSDRGVSNQPQHF	TGTGCCAGCAGTGACAGGGGCGTCAGCAATCAGCCCCAGCATTTT
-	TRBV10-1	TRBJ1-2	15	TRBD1	CASSEKQGTMYGYTF	TGCGCCAGCAGTGAGAAACAGGGGACCATGTATGGCTACACCTTC
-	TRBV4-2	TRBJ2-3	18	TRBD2	CASSQEPRLAVSTDTQYF	TGTGCCAGCAGCCAAGAACCTCGACTAGCGGTGAGCACAGATACGCAGTATTTT
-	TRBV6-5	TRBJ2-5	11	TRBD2	CASAGGETQYF	TGTGCCAGCGCGGGGGGGGAGACCCAGTACTTC
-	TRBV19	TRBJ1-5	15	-	CASSITGTGKQPQHF	TGTGCCAGTAGTATAACAGGGACGGGAAAACAGCCCCAGCATTTT
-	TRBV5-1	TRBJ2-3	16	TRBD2	CASSPTSGGAEDTQYF	TGCGCCAGCAGCCCCACTAGCGGGGGGGCGGAAGATACGCAGTATTTT